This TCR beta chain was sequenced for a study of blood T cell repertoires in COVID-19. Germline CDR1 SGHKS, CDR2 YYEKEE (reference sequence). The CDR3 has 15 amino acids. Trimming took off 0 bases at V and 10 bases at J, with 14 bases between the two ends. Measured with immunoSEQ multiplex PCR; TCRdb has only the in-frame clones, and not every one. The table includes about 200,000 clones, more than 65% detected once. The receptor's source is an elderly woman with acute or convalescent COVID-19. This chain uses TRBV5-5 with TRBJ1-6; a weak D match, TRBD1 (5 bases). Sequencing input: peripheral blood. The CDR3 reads CASSLAEGIGSPLHF. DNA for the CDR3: TGTGCCAGCAGCTTGGCGGAGGGGATCGGGTCACCCCTCCACTTT. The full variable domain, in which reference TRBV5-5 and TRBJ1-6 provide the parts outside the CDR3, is DAGVTQSPTHLIKTRGQQVTLRCSPISGHKSVSWYQQVLGQGPQFIFQYYEKEERGRGNFPDRFSARQFPNYSSELNVNALLLGDSALYLCASSLAEGIGSPLHFGNGTRLTVT.